Below, 13 T cell receptor beta chains from the same sample are listed, as sequenced in a study of post-analysis software for immune sequencing data. General study results and limits: Roughly five TRBV segments appeared more often in patients than in controls, and TRBV5-6, TRBV5-1 and TRBV20-1 were among these.

Unique molecular identifiers were carried by the TCR beta cDNA libraries. TCRdb re-called the PCR reads with MiXCR, one entry per CDR3 protein. The repertoire holds hundreds of thousands of distinct CDR3 sequences, with around a third as singletons. The antigens for these receptors are not known. Sequenced input: blood. The receptors derive from a girl aged 10 to 17 with multiple sclerosis.

The chain employs TRBV6-7 and TRBJ2-1, with TRBD2 matching 12 bases. Being an ORF, TRBV6-7 has a function that is uncertain. The CDR3 is 16 amino acids. V gave up 0 bases and J gave up 6 bases; unmatched junction bases: 3. CDR3 residues: CASSYSPSGGANEQFF. The CDR3 DNA follows: TGTGCCAGCAGTTACTCACCTAGCGGGGGGGCCAATGAGCAGTTCTTC.

This clonotype was observed a few times. The V gene is TRBV7-4, the J gene TRBJ2-5; D tentatively reads TRBD1 or TRBD2 (7 bases each). V lost 7 bases and J 2 bases, leaving 17 bases between the germline ends. Germline V CDR1 and CDR2: SGHVT, SQSDAQ. CDR3 length: 15 amino acids. The CDR3 reads CASTSGGENQETQYF. CDR3 sequence (DNA): TGTGCCAGCACCTCAGGGGGGGAGAATCAAGAGACCCAGTACTTC.

The V gene is TRBV5-1, the J gene TRBJ2-4, with D maybe TRBD1 (6 bases). This CDR3 has 12 amino acids. Trimming removed 5 bases from V and 13 bases from J, with 16 bases in between. The germline V gene encodes CDR1 SGHRS and CDR2 YFSETQ. CDR3 nucleotides: TGCGCCAGCAGTATTCAGGGGAGTGAGCAGTACTTC. This encodes CASSIQGSEQYF. The whole variable domain, filled in from reference TRBV5-1 and TRBJ2-4, reads KAGVTQTPRYLIKTRGQQVTLSCSPISGHRSVSWYQQTPGQGLQFLFEYFSETQRNKGNFPGRFSGRQFSNSRSEMNVSTLELGDSALYLCASSIQGSEQYFGAGTRLSVL.

This CDR3 is CASSLRDRGSYEQYF. In DNA, the CDR3 is TGCGCCAGCAGCTTAAGGGACAGGGGATCCTACGAGCAGTACTTC. This sequence joins TRBV5-1 and TRBJ2-7; TRBD1 aligns across 10 bases. The CDR3 runs to 15 residues. CDR1 and CDR2 from the germline V gene are SGHRS and YFSETQ. J gave up 1 base and V 2 bases, and 3 bases lay outside the gene matches.

This chain uses TRBV12-3 or TRBV12-4 with TRBJ1-4; D uncertain. The CDR3 sequence is 16 residues long. V shed 3 bases and J shed 2 bases, with 13 bases lying between them. CDR3 in amino acids: CASSFEARVTNEKLFF. The CDR3, as DNA: TGTGCCAGCAGTTTCGAGGCCCGGGTTACTAATGAAAAACTGTTTTTT.

This clonotype was picked up a small number of times. V is TRBV7-3 and J is TRBJ2-1; D is uncertain. The ends were cut back, 2 bases at V and 4 bases at J, with 6 bases in the middle. The CDR3 is made up of 13 amino acids. The germline gives CDR1 SGHTA, CDR2 FQGTGA. The CDR3 loop reads CASSLGFYNEQFF. Written as DNA, the CDR3 is TGTGCCAGCAGCTTAGGCTTTTACAATGAGCAGTTCTTC.

This clonotype was seen a few times. This chain links TRBV5-1 with TRBJ1-1; D ambiguous. Germline V gene lookup returns CDR1 SGHRS and CDR2 YFSETQ. This CDR3 comprises 14 residues. V was cut by 0 bases and J by 1 base, with 7 bases left in between. The CDR3 protein is CASSLAAENTEAFF. The CDR3 nucleotides read TGCGCCAGCAGCTTGGCCGCTGAGAACACTGAAGCTTTCTTT.

CDR3 sequence (DNA): TGCAGTGCTCGGGACAGGGTAATCCATGAGCAGTTCTTC. Translation: CSARDRVIHEQFF. The chain is built from TRBV20-1 and TRBJ2-1; 9 bases map to TRBD1. Germline CDR1 DFQATT, CDR2 SNEGSKA (reference sequence). Trimming cost V 5 bases and J 8 bases; bases outside gene matches: 7. The CDR3 runs to 13 residues.

This clonotype was recorded a few times. V and J are TRBV6-5 and TRBJ2-7; no definite D call. V dropped 7 bases and J dropped 0 bases, with 13 bases sitting between them. CDR3 length: 14 residues. Germline CDR1 MNHEY, CDR2 SVGAGI. CDR3 DNA: TGTGCCAGCACCTCACGCCCTTTCTCCTACGAGCAGTACTTC. The encoded protein is CASTSRPFSYEQYF.

This clonotype has only a few counts. The chain is built from TRBV20-1 and TRBJ1-5; D perhaps matches TRBD1 (5 bases). The germline V gene has CDR1 DFQATT and CDR2 SNEGSKA (reference sequence). The CDR3 covers 13 residues. The CDR3 protein is CSSGLGGNQPQHF. The CDR3 DNA is TGCAGCAGTGGCCTGGGGGGCAATCAGCCCCAGCATTTT.

The table lists this clonotype with many counts. The J gene is TRBJ2-6, the V gene TRBV27; maybe TRBD1 (6 bases). This CDR3 region has 15 residues. Trimming removed 6 bases at V and 4 bases at J, with 13 bases between. Germline values: CDR1 MNHEY, CDR2 SMNVEV (reference sequence). DNA of the CDR3: TGTGCCAGCAGCCCCAGGGGTACCGGGGCCAACGTCCTGACTTTC. This translates into CASSPRGTGANVLTF.

This clonotype showed up just a few times. The junction departs from germline at one end; a sequencing error may be responsible. CDR3 loop: CASSQNRGADYGYTF. DNA for the CDR3: TGTGCCAGCAGCCAAAATAGGGGAGCCGACTATGGCTACACTTTC. The chain joins TRBV4-2 to TRBJ1-2; TRBD1 might be the D (5 bases). Per the germline V gene, CDR1 is LGHNA and CDR2 is YNFKEQ. The CDR3 extends over 15 amino acids.

This clonotype was counted a few times. V gene TRBV2 combines with J gene TRBJ2-1; 13 bases align to TRBD2. The CDR3 consists of 15 residues. Germline CDR1 SNHLY, CDR2 FYNNEI. The junction had 2 bases not matched to a gene; V was cut back by 4 bases and J by 5 bases. CDR3 in amino acids: CASSAGTSGNNEQFF. As DNA, the CDR3 is TGTGCCAGCAGTGCCGGGACTAGCGGGAACAATGAGCAGTTCTTC.